This TCR beta chain came from a study of Ad26.COV2.S vaccination and SARS-CoV-2 variants. Study context: A COV1001 Ad26.COV2.S trial-arm participant provided the sample. The study gave Ad26.COV2.S intramuscularly, once or twice 56 days apart.

As for this clone: The antigen is undetermined.

As to treatment: 15 to 20 received Ad26.COV2.S at low or high dose, single or two shots; several received placebo; per-sample allocation not given. It was on day 63 after the first vaccine or placebo injection that samples were taken. Wuhan-strain spike was delivered by a replication-incompetent Ad26 vector. Clones were sequenced by immunoSEQ multiplex PCR, and TCRdb holds only the in-frame ones, with some missing. The data contain 330,000 or so clones, approximately 87% of them singletons. Whole-study results and caveats: People who got the vaccine had more spike-specific TCR breadth than people who got placebo.

Trimming removed 2 bases at V and 0 bases at J, with 1 base between. The CDR3 runs to 12 residues. Germline V lookup: CDR1 SNHLY, CDR2 FYNNEI. Here the sequenced sample was peripheral blood, taken in a trial of Ad26.COV2.S vaccine versus placebo. This chain uses TRBV2 with TRBJ1-1, with no clear D. The sequence derives from a person between 18 and 65 years old who received the Ad26.COV2.S COVID-19 vaccine or a placebo. Written as DNA, the CDR3 is TGTGCCAGCAGTGAATTGAACACTGAAGCTTTCTTT. Its translation is CASSELNTEAFF.